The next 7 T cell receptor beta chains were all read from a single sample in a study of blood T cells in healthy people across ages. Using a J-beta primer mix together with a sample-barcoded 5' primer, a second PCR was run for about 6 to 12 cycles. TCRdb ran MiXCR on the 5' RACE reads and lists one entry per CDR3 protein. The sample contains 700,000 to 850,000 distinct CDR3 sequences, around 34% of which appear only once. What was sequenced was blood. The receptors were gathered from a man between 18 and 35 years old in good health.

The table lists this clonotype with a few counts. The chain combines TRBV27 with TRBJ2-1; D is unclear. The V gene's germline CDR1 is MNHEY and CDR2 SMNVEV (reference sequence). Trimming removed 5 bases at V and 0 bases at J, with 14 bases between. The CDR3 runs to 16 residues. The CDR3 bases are TGTGCCAGCAGTGCCTATATCGGAAGCTCCTACAATGAGCAGTTCTTC. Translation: CASSAYIGSSYNEQFF.

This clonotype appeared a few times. CDR3 DNA sequence: TGTGCCAGCAGTTGGACACCCTCCACTGAAGCTTTCTTT. This codes for CASSWTPSTEAFF. The genes are TRBV6-5 and TRBJ1-1, with a tentative D call TRBD1 (5 bases). The V end lost 4 bases, the J end lost 4 bases, and 10 bases lay between the germline ends. CDR3 size: 13 residues. CDR1 and CDR2 from the germline V gene are MNHEY and SVGAGI.

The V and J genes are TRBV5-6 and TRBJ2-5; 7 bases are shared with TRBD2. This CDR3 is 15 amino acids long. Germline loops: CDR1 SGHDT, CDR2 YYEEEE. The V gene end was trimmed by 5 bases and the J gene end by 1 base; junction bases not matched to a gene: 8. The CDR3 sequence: CASSPDRLAQETQYF. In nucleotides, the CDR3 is TGTGCCAGCAGTCCGGATCGACTAGCCCAAGAGACCCAGTACTTC.

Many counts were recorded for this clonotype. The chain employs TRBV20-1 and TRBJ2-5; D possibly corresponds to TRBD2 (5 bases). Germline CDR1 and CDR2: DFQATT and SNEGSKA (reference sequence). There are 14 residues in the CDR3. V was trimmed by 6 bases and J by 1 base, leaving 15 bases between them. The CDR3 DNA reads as TGCAGTGCCAACCCAGACGGACTCCAAGAGACCCAGTACTTC. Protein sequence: CSANPDGLQETQYF.

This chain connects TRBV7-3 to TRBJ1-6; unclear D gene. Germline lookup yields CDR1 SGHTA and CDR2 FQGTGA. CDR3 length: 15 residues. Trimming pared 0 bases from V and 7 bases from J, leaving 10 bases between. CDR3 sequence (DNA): TGTGCCAGCAGCTTAACAGGGAGTAGCAATTCACCCCTCCACTTT. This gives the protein CASSLTGSSNSPLHF.

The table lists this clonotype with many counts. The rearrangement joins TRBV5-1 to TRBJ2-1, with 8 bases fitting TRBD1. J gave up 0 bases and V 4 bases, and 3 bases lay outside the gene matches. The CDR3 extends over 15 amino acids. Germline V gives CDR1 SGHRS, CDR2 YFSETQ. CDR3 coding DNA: TGCGCCAGCAGCCTCGGGACAGGCTCCTACAATGAGCAGTTCTTC. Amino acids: CASSLGTGSYNEQFF.

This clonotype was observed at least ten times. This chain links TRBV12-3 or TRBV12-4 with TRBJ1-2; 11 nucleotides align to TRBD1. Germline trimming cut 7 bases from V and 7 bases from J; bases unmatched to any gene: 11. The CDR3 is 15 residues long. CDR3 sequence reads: CASISGTGGIAGYTF. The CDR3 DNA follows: TGTGCCAGCATATCGGGGACAGGGGGAATAGCTGGCTACACCTTC.